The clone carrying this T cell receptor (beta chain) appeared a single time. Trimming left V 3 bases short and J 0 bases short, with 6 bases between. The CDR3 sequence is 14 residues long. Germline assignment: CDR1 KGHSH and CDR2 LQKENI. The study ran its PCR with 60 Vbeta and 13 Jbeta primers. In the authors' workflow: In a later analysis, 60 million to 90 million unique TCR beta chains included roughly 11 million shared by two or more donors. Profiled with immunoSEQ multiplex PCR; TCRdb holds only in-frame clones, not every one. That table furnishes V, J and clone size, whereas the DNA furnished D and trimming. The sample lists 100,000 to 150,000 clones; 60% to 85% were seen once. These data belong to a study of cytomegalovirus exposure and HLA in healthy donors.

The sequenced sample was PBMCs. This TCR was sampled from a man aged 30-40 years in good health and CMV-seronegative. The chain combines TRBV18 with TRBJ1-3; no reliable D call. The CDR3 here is CASSPGNSGNTIYF. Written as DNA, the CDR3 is TGTGCCAGCTCACCGGGCAACTCTGGAAACACCATATATTTT.